Listed below are T cell receptor beta chains from one sample, sequenced in a study of response to subunit inactivated influenza vaccine. TCRdb reanalysed the RT-PCR reads using MiXCR and keeps one entry per CDR3 protein. The sample consists of around 200,000 distinct CDR3 sequences, under 15% of them appearing once. The sequences come from CD8+ T cells sorted from PBMCs, collected roughly 5 days after vaccination. Every receptor here comes from a man between 50 and 59 years old who received an inactivated influenza vaccine. CDR3s include the opening cysteine and the closing phenylalanine or tryptophan. The D gene is left open where the match is weak. Rows give clone size only sometimes, using once, few, many, or a class for an expanded clone.

V gene	clone size	J gene	D gene	CDR3 protein	CDR3 DNA
TRBV11-1	.	TRBJ2-1	TRBD2	CASSLSPQGGLAGDEQFF	TGTGCCAGCAGCTTATCCCCTCAGGGAGGACTAGCGGGAGATGAGCAGTTCTTC
TRBV29-1	few	TRBJ2-3	TRBD1	CSVEWTGSPDTQYF	TGCAGCGTTGAATGGACAGGGTCGCCAGATACGCAGTATTTT
TRBV4-3	few	TRBJ2-7	TRBD1	CASSQERGLSYEQYF	TGCGCCAGCAGCCAAGAAAGGGGGCTCTCCTACGAGCAGTACTTC
TRBV6-2/TRBV6-3	few	TRBJ2-2	TRBD1	CASTRSTGGTGELFF	TGTGCCAGCACCCGGAGCACAGGGGGCACCGGGGAGCTGTTTTTT
TRBV7-6	few	TRBJ2-7	TRBD2	CASSKTSGIYEQYF	TGTGCCAGCAGCAAGACTAGCGGGATTTACGAGCAGTACTTC
TRBV24-1	.	TRBJ2-2	.	CATMASNTGELFF	TGTGCCACCATGGCGAGTAACACCGGGGAGCTGTTTTTT
TRBV4-1	.	TRBJ1-6	.	CASSQPEGRDSPLHF	TGCGCCAGCAGCCAGCCAGAGGGGCGGGATTCACCCCTCCACTTT
TRBV12-3/TRBV12-4	many	TRBJ1-5	.	CASNTGGAGPNQPQHF	TGTGCCAGCAACACCGGGGGCGCGGGGCCCAATCAGCCCCAGCATTTT
TRBV9	few	TRBJ2-5	TRBD2	CASSVGLAGLQETQYF	TGTGCCAGCAGCGTTGGACTAGCGGGGCTCCAAGAGACCCAGTACTTC
TRBV25-1	few	TRBJ2-3	TRBD2	CASSPGLAGSGPPDTQYF	TGTGCCAGCAGTCCGGGACTAGCGGGATCCGGCCCCCCAGATACGCAGTATTTT
TRBV2	.	TRBJ2-2	TRBD1	CASSKGTGAGRTGELFF	TGTGCCAGCAGCAAAGGGACAGGAGCGGGTCGCACCGGGGAGCTGTTTTTT
TRBV27	few	TRBJ2-7	.	CASSLSGGTMYEQYF	TGTGCCAGCAGTTTATCTGGGGGCACCATGTACGAGCAGTACTTC
TRBV2	few	TRBJ2-1	TRBD2	CASSPTSGRLYEQFF	TGTGCCAGCAGCCCGACTAGCGGGAGGCTATATGAGCAGTTCTTC
TRBV6-4	.	TRBJ2-1	TRBD2	CASKGTSGANEQFF	TGTGCCAGCAAGGGGACTAGCGGGGCCAATGAGCAGTTCTTC
TRBV20-1	few	TRBJ1-5	.	CSARDLGQPQHF	TGCAGTGCACGGGACCTCGGGCAGCCCCAGCATTTT
TRBV7-9	.	TRBJ1-2	TRBD1	CASSPRTGTLYYGYTF	TGTGCCAGCAGCCCAAGGACAGGGACACTGTACTATGGCTACACCTTC
TRBV6-5	many	TRBJ1-1	.	CASSYKEGGTEAFF	TGTGCCAGCAGTTACAAGGAGGGTGGGACTGAAGCTTTCTTT
TRBV10-3	few	TRBJ2-1	TRBD2	CAISYPGASGGDEQFF	TGTGCCATCAGCTACCCGGGGGCTAGCGGGGGTGATGAGCAGTTCTTC
TRBV6-4	.	TRBJ2-3	TRBD2	CASSDGTSADTQYF	TGTGCCAGCAGTGACGGGACTAGCGCAGATACGCAGTATTTT
TRBV12-3/TRBV12-4	.	TRBJ1-2	.	CASSSFFNGPYGYTF	TGTGCCAGCAGTTCTTTTTTTAACGGTCCCTATGGCTACACCTTC
TRBV14	.	TRBJ1-2	TRBD1	CASSQRTGGAFNNYGYTF	TGTGCCAGCAGCCAGAGAACAGGGGGCGCCTTTAATAACTATGGCTACACCTTC
TRBV7-6	.	TRBJ2-1	TRBD2	CASSLVTSGGTYEQFF	TGTGCCAGCAGCTTAGTAACTAGCGGGGGAACCTATGAGCAGTTCTTC
TRBV10-3	.	TRBJ2-3	.	CAISALGDTQYF	TGTGCCATCAGCGCCCTGGGTGATACGCAGTATTTT
TRBV9	few	TRBJ1-5	.	CASSESGGNQPQHF	TGTGCCAGCAGCGAGAGCGGGGGCAATCAGCCCCAGCATTTT
TRBV12-3/TRBV12-4	few	TRBJ1-1	TRBD1	CASQDRVNTEAFF	TGTGCCAGTCAGGACAGGGTGAACACTGAAGCTTTCTTT
TRBV5-1	few	TRBJ2-7	TRBD1	CASSPTLWTGSYEQYF	TGCGCCAGCAGCCCGACCCTTTGGACAGGGTCGTACGAGCAGTACTTC
TRBV24-1	few	TRBJ2-1	.	CATSALTDPYNEQFF	TGTGCCACCAGTGCTCTTACAGACCCTTACAATGAGCAGTTCTTC
TRBV12-3/TRBV12-4	.	TRBJ2-3	.	CACLGTDTQYF	TGTGCCTGCCTGGGCACAGATACGCAGTATTTT
TRBV28	.	TRBJ1-5	TRBD1	CASRIDRGRKAPQHF	TGTGCCAGCAGGATAGACAGGGGGCGGAAGGCTCCCCAGCATTTT
TRBV3-1	.	TRBJ2-7	TRBD2	CASSQDLLAGGYYEQYF	TGTGCCAGCAGCCAAGATCTACTAGCGGGAGGATATTACGAGCAGTACTTC
TRBV4-3	few	TRBJ2-1	TRBD2	CASSQGTSGNGNEQFF	TGCGCCAGCAGCCAGGGGACTAGCGGTAACGGGAATGAGCAGTTCTTC
TRBV12-3/TRBV12-4	few	TRBJ1-1	.	CASRWGSEAFF	TGTGCCAGCCGATGGGGGTCTGAAGCTTTCTTT
TRBV19	.	TRBJ1-5	.	CASSIASNQPQHF	TGTGCCAGTAGTATAGCCAGCAATCAGCCCCAGCATTTT
TRBV6-5	many	TRBJ2-2	.	CASSYGGASSGELFF	TGTGCCAGCAGTTACGGGGGCGCGTCGTCGGGGGAGCTGTTTTTT
TRBV6-5	few	TRBJ1-5	.	CASSLTSWQPQHF	TGTGCCAGCAGTTTAACATCATGGCAGCCCCAGCATTTT
TRBV28	.	TRBJ2-7	.	CASSFPVSSYEQYF	TGTGCCAGCAGTTTTCCGGTATCCTCCTACGAGCAGTACTTC
TRBV20-1	many	TRBJ1-2	.	CSARGGPANYGYTF	TGCAGTGCTAGAGGAGGGCCCGCTAACTATGGCTACACCTTC
TRBV29-1	few	TRBJ2-1	.	CSVDDSSSYNEQFF	TGCAGCGTTGATGACTCCAGCTCCTACAATGAGCAGTTCTTC
TRBV10-3	few	TRBJ2-7	.	CAISDQDYEQYF	TGTGCCATCAGTGATCAAGACTACGAGCAGTACTTC
TRBV5-5	many	TRBJ1-1	.	CASSRDTRYTEAFF	TGTGCCAGCAGCAGGGACACTAGGTACACTGAAGCTTTCTTT
TRBV6-4	many	TRBJ2-3	TRBD2	CASSPHERDERDLSGGRTDTQYF	TGTGCCAGCAGTCCCCACGAGAGGGATGAGCGGGACCTCTCCGGGGGTCGGACAGATACGCAGTATTTT
TRBV7-6	few	TRBJ1-5	.	CASSLKDMGYNQPQHF	TGTGCCAGCAGCTTAAAGGACATGGGTTACAATCAGCCCCAGCATTTT
TRBV4-3	.	TRBJ2-2	.	CASSQGIGNTGELFF	TGCGCCAGCAGCCAAGGAATCGGGAACACCGGGGAGCTGTTTTTT
TRBV13	.	TRBJ2-3	.	CASSSDPSTDTQYF	TGTGCCAGCAGCTCGGATCCCAGCACAGATACGCAGTATTTT
TRBV12-3/TRBV12-4	few	TRBJ1-4	.	CASSLWGPSNEKLFF	TGTGCCAGCAGTTTATGGGGGCCCTCTAATGAAAAACTGTTTTTT
TRBV20-1	few	TRBJ2-1	TRBD2	CSARAGRSSGRVHEQFF	TGCAGTGCTAGAGCCGGGAGGTCTAGCGGGAGGGTTCATGAGCAGTTCTTC
TRBV28	few	TRBJ2-7	.	CASSTVGEQYF	TGTGCCAGCAGTACCGTAGGGGAGCAGTACTTC
TRBV7-9	.	TRBJ2-1	.	CASSHYLETQFF	TGTGCCAGCAGCCACTACTTGGAGACCCAGTTCTTC